This T cell receptor (beta chain) derives from a study of regulatory T cells in long-lasting Graves disease. This clonotype has only a few counts. A much more abundant neighbour one base away suggests this may be a read error. The CDR3 has 14 amino acids. CDR1 is SGHAT, CDR2 FQNNGV, per germline. Time point of the sample: newly diagnosed GD, antithyroid drugs for less than 3 months. Researchers made the TCR library from RNA that was extracted from PBMCs. Relying on iRepertoire HTBI primers and Arm-PCR of CDR3 regions, the team built TCR beta libraries. TCRdb analysed the multiplex PCR reads with MiXCR anew, one entry per CDR3 protein. The sample contains 350,000 to 500,000 distinct CDR3 sequences, around 17% of which appear only once. These data are also associated with another study on T cells in Graves' hyperthyroidism and ophthalmopathy. According to that study: TCR CDR3 regions were first amplified by RT-PCR with HTBI primers.

The chain combines TRBV11-2 with TRBJ2-3; 9 nucleotides agree with TRBD2. The sample in question was peripheral blood mononuclear cells (PBMCs), obtained at new diagnosis, from a patient treated with antithyroid drugs. The sequence came from a woman under 30 with Graves disease. CDR3 sequence (DNA): TGTGCCAGCAGCCGTAGCGGGAGAGGAGATTCGCAGTATTTT. Its translation: CASSRSGRGDSQYF.